The 14 T cell receptor beta chains reported below all come from one sample, sequenced in a study of spatial heterogeneity in lung cancer. Findings of the study overall: Mutation tallies in tumors tracked expanded intratumoral alpha and beta TCR counts.

Time point specified: sample taken at primary tumor resection. The antigens of these receptors remain unknown. TCRdb re-analysed the 5' RACE reads in MiXCR, keeping a single row per CDR3 protein. This sample has about 100,000 distinct CDR3 sequences; about 4.4% occur once, and the top ten carry 21%. The sample consisted of lung tumor tissue, taken at surgery. The receptors come from a male donor with early-stage non-small cell lung cancer.

This sequence joins TRBV10-3 and TRBJ2-2; D gene ambiguous. Trimming left V 3 bases short and J 0 bases short, with 5 bases between. Germline V gene lookup returns CDR1 ENHRY and CDR2 SYGVKD. This CDR3 region has 14 residues. This chain's CDR3 is CAISDTANTGELFF. CDR3 in DNA: TGTGCCATCAGTGATACTGCGAACACCGGGGAGCTGTTTTTT.

This clonotype was seen repeatedly, ten times or more. Here the CDR3 reads CASSFGGANYGYTF. The CDR3 DNA sequence: TGTGCCAGCAGCTTTGGGGGGGCGAACTATGGCTACACCTTC. The rearrangement joins TRBV7-9 to TRBJ1-2; possible D gene TRBD1, 6 bases. V was clipped by 3 bases and J by 2 bases, with 10 bases between them. The germline CDR1 and CDR2 sequences are SEHNR and FQNEAQ (reference sequence). CDR3 length: 14 amino acids. Together with reference TRBV7-9 and TRBJ1-2, the CDR3 gives the full variable domain: DTGVSQNPRHKITKRGQNVTFRCDPISEHNRLYWYRQTLGQGPEFLTYFQNEAQLEKSRLLSDRFSAERPKGSFSTLEIQRTEQGDSAMYLCASSFGGANYGYTFGSGTRLTVV.

This clonotype was observed many times. The chain links TRBV29-1 to TRBJ2-3; 14 bases align to TRBD2. CDR1 is SQVTM, CDR2 ANQGSEA, per germline. V gave up 6 bases and J gave up 4 bases; unmatched junction bases: 3. The CDR3 totals 14 residues. CDR3 coding DNA: TGCAGCGTGATGACTAGCGGGAGGGCAGATACGCAGTATTTT. It specifies CSVMTSGRADTQYF.

This clonotype was observed a few times. The gene calls are TRBV13 and TRBJ2-7; a weak D match, TRBD2 (6 bases). V lost 0 bases and J lost 1, with 13 bases in between. Per germline, CDR1 PRHDT and CDR2 FYEKMQ (reference sequence). The CDR3 runs to 16 residues. The CDR3 DNA follows: TGTGCCAGCAGCTTAGGCCGGTGGGGGGAGTCCTACGAGCAGTACTTC. Translated, it gives CASSLGRWGESYEQYF.

This clonotype appeared many times. The V call is TRBV28, the J call TRBJ2-7, with D possibly matching TRBD1 (6 bases). V shed 6 bases and J shed 2 bases, with 17 bases lying between them. Per the germline V gene, CDR1 is MDHEN and CDR2 is SYDVKM. The CDR3 is 15 amino acids. CDR3: CASRQIPDSAYEQYF. CDR3 nucleotide sequence: TGTGCCAGCAGGCAGATCCCGGACAGCGCCTACGAGCAGTACTTC.

This clonotype appeared many times. The V call is TRBV27, the J call TRBJ1-2; 9 bases are shared with TRBD1. The CDR3 covers 13 residues. J was trimmed by 7 bases and V by 6 bases; bases with no gene match: 6. Germline loops: CDR1 MNHEY, CDR2 SMNVEV (reference sequence). CDR3: CASSRGQGGGYTF. CDR3 DNA sequence: TGTGCCAGCAGCAGGGGACAGGGAGGTGGCTACACCTTC.

On this clonotype: A much bigger clone sits one base away, suggesting this may be a read error. The chain combines TRBV20-1 with TRBJ2-2; TRBD2 agrees at 7 bases. The CDR3 spans 16 residues. Germline values: CDR1 DFQATT, CDR2 SNEGSKA (reference sequence). CDR3 DNA: TGCTGTGCTAGGTCTTCCCGGGAGGAAGCCACCGGGGAGCTGTTTTTT. Its protein product is CCARSSREEATGELFF.

This clonotype was observed a few times. V gene TRBV29-1 combines with J gene TRBJ2-7; 8 bases agree with TRBD1. The CDR3 length is 13 residues. V dropped 4 bases and J dropped 5; count of bases not matched to a gene: 7. Germline CDR1 is SQVTM and CDR2 is ANQGSEA. In DNA, the CDR3 is TGCAGCGTTGTGGCAGGGGGCATCCACGAGCAGTACTTC. Residues: CSVVAGGIHEQYF.

This clonotype has ten or more counts. The chain is built from TRBV29-1 and TRBJ2-5, with TRBD2 as a possible D gene (7 bases). Looked up from germline, CDR1 is SQVTM and CDR2 is ANQGSEA. The CDR3 loop spans 12 amino acids. The germline V and J ends were trimmed by 6 bases and 3 bases, with 11 bases remaining between them. The CDR3 nucleotides are TGCAGCGTGGGGGGGCAGAAAGAGACCCAGTACTTC. Protein: CSVGGQKETQYF.

This clonotype was picked up many times. The chain links TRBV7-9 to TRBJ2-7; the D gene is possibly TRBD2 (5 bases). The CDR3 is 14 amino acids. Trimming took off 6 bases at V and 2 bases at J, with 14 bases between the two ends. Per the germline V gene, CDR1 is SEHNR and CDR2 is FQNEAQ (reference sequence). CDR3 nucleotides: TGTGCCAGCAGTCGCCCCCGGGAAGCCTACGAGCAGTACTTC. Protein sequence: CASSRPREAYEQYF.

This clonotype was counted ten times or more. The V gene is TRBV10-3, the J gene TRBJ2-1, with a weak D call TRBD1 (6 bases). Germline assignment: CDR1 ENHRY and CDR2 SYGVKD. This CDR3 spans 13 amino acids. V was shortened by 0 bases and J by 16 bases, with 16 bases between the two germline ends. Here the CDR3 reads CAISESTNTGTFF. CDR3 bases: TGTGCCATCAGTGAGTCGACCAATACCGGGACATTCTTC.

This clonotype was counted ten times or more. V gene TRBV28 combines with J gene TRBJ2-7, with D possibly being TRBD1 (5 bases). This CDR3 comprises 15 residues. V lost 2 bases, J lost 3 bases, and 14 bases lay in between. Germline assignment: CDR1 MDHEN and CDR2 SYDVKM. CDR3 protein: CASSLAQVIIYEQYF. CDR3 in DNA: TGTGCCAGCAGTTTAGCACAGGTAATAATCTACGAGCAGTACTTC.

This clonotype was detected many times. J is TRBJ2-7 and V is TRBV5-1; D is possibly TRBD1 or TRBD2 (6 bases each). Trimming left V 5 bases short and J 4 bases short, with 22 bases between. The CDR3 is 16 residues long. Germline V lookup: CDR1 SGHRS, CDR2 YFSETQ. CDR3 region: CASSPSSGALKYEQYF. CDR3 DNA: TGCGCCAGCAGTCCCTCCTCGGGGGCTTTAAAGTACGAGCAGTACTTC.

This clonotype has a count of ten or more. This sequence joins TRBV7-7 and TRBJ2-5; no firm D call. V gave up 1 base and J gave up 3 bases, with 9 bases separating them. The CDR3 covers 14 residues. Germline V gene lookup returns CDR1 SSHAT and CDR2 FNYEAQ (reference sequence). CDR3 sequence: CASSLDFREETQYF. CDR3 nucleotide sequence: TGTGCCAGCAGCTTAGACTTTAGAGAAGAGACCCAGTACTTC.